Below, one T cell receptor (beta chain) is given with its context. The target antigen is unknown. The data belong to a study of cytomegalovirus exposure and HLA in healthy donors. Primers included in the PCR were 60 Vbeta and 13 Jbeta primers. Sequencing was performed with immunoSEQ multiplex PCR; in TCRdb, only in-frame clones are kept and a portion is missing. The sample records 120,000 or so clones, around 72% being singletons. The study's findings and limits: When the data were analyzed later, several of the most significant clusters appeared to be linked to common viral pathogens. Immune exposure was documented only through CMV serostatus.

CDR1 and CDR2 (germline): SGHRS, YFSETQ. The ends lost 5 bases at V and 1 base at J; junction bases unmatched: 8. CDR3 length: 18 residues. Sequencing was done on a sample of PBMCs. V gene TRBV5-1 combines with J gene TRBJ2-3; 15 bases align to TRBD2. This sequence was found in a man aged 25-45 years in good health and CMV-seronegative. The CDR3 sequence: CASSLWTSGGVGTDTQYF. DNA for the CDR3: TGCGCCAGCAGTCTTTGGACTAGCGGGGGGGTGGGCACAGATACGCAGTATTTT.